This T cell receptor (beta chain) was documented in a study of tumor-infiltrating lymphocytes in primary liver carcinoma. The study, taken as a whole, reports: When set against blood, tumors had a significantly higher top-250-clone fraction (p = 0.039).

As for this clonotype: Its specificity is not known. At one end the junction does not follow the germline gene, possibly because of a read error.

Out of unsorted whole blood came the blood RNA, and germline DNA was extracted as well. TCR beta cDNA came from about 500 ng total RNA, primed with a constant-region primer. For TCR beta, libraries were produced by three nested multiplex PCR rounds using slightly modified ARM-PCR. Investigators reported that the first two PCR rounds, at 10 cycles each, used TRBV1-TRBV30 forward primers with a C-beta reverse primer. TCRdb reprocessed the multiplex PCR reads via MiXCR and lists one record per CDR3 protein. The table records 180,000 or so distinct CDR3 sequences, about 60% of them present only once. The CDR3 is 12 residues long. Looked up from germline, CDR1 is GTSNPN and CDR2 is SVGIG (reference sequence).

Sequenced material: peripheral blood. The rearrangement joins TRBV30 to TRBJ2-1; no clear D gene. This clonotype originated in a middle-aged man with primary liver carcinoma and hepatitis B virus infection. The CDR3 protein is CAWSAGYNDQFF. Written as DNA, the CDR3 is TGTGCCTGGAGTGCGGGTTACAATGACCAGTTCTTC. The full variable domain, rest sourced from reference TRBV30 and TRBJ2-1, is SQTIHQWPATLVQPVGSPLSLECTVEGTSNPNLYWYRQAAGRGLQLLFYSVGIGQISSEVPQNLSASRPQDRQFILSSKKLLLSDSGFYLCAWSAGYNDQFFGPGTRLTVL.